This T cell receptor beta chain comes out of a study of human T cells and chemical hapten exposure. Study as a whole: Doses of diphenylcyclopropenone went to the patients' scalps weekly throughout the roughly 22-week study. Small differences in pooled library volume mainly drove the variation in TCR yields per sample. Findings and limits, study-wide: TCRs at a frequency above 1 in 1000 stayed unchanged with DPC sensitization.

A note on this clonotype: Its cognate antigen is unknown.

Described time point: pre-sensitization, week 0. Treatment meaning: therapeutic diphenylcyclopropenone sensitization with weekly scalp DPC. V lost 2 bases, J lost 2 bases, and 11 bases stayed unmatched. The CDR3 extends over 17 amino acids. The germline V gene encodes CDR1 SNHLY and CDR2 FYNNEI. TCRdb ran MiXCR on the RACE reads and lists one entry per CDR3 protein. This sample has roughly 380,000 distinct CDR3 sequences; 4% to 6% occur once, and the top ten carry just over 2.5%. The input for sequencing was whole blood, taken in connection with sensitization to the hapten diphenylcyclopropenone (DPC). The TCR originated in a woman between 50 and 59 years old with alopecia areata. Some clones in this sample may be carry-over from other donors' samples. The gene calls are TRBV2 and TRBJ1-1, with 7 bases aligning to TRBD1. Here the CDR3 DNA reads TGTGCCAGCAGTGAAAGGTGGCCAGGGGGTTCCAACACTGAAGCTTTCTTT. Residues: CASSERWPGGSNTEAFF.